Here is one T cell receptor (beta chain) with its context. In the PCR, 60 Vbeta and 13 Jbeta primers were used. Measured with immunoSEQ multiplex PCR; TCRdb has only the in-frame clones, and not every one. The top ten clones hold more than 4% of a sample with around 150,000 clones, roughly 80% of them seen once. The sample belongs to a study of cytomegalovirus exposure and HLA in healthy donors. This CDR3 is 13 amino acids long. V shed 5 bases and J shed 5 bases, with 10 bases lying between them. Germline CDR1 reads SEHNR; CDR2 reads FQNEAQ (reference sequence). The rearrangement uses TRBV7-9 and TRBJ1-5; no firm D call. Sequenced: PBMCs. The sequence was obtained from a middle-aged man in good health and CMV-seronegative. In DNA, the CDR3 is TGTGCCAGCAGCCGCCGACGGGATCAGCCCCAGCATTTT. Translating it yields CASSRRRDQPQHF.